The 6 T cell receptor beta chains in this list originate from one sample, sequenced in a study of response to subunit inactivated influenza vaccine. TCRdb redid the calling of the RT-PCR reads with MiXCR, one entry per CDR3 protein. The sample has around 200,000 distinct CDR3 sequences; approximately 8.7% are singletons. Here the sequenced sample was non-naive T cells sorted from PBMCs, taken on the day of vaccination. The receptor source for this set is a man aged 45-65 years who received an inactivated influenza vaccine.

CDR3 in amino acids: CASSLGPYERGPQETQYF. The CDR3 nucleotides read TGCGCCAGCAGCTTGGGTCCCTACGAGCGGGGGCCCCAAGAGACCCAGTACTTC. The rearrangement links TRBV5-1 to TRBJ2-5, with 8 bases aligning to TRBD2. Germline loops: CDR1 SGHRS, CDR2 YFSETQ. Trimming at V came to 0 bases and at J to 1 base, leaving 11 bases not matched to a gene. CDR3 length: 18 residues.

This clonotype has a handful of counts. The rearrangement links TRBV4-3 to TRBJ2-1; D gene unclear. The CDR3 is made up of 16 amino acids. Trimming took 1 base from V and 8 from J, leaving 18 bases between them. Per germline, CDR1 LGHNA and CDR2 YSLEER. CDR3 DNA: TGCGCCAGCAGCCAAGGTTGGCTGACCTCGGGCGATGAGCAGTTCTTC. It translates to CASSQGWLTSGDEQFF.

The rearrangement joins TRBV20-1 to TRBJ2-3; TRBD2 might be the D (6 bases). Germline CDR1 reads DFQATT; CDR2 reads SNEGSKA (reference sequence). The V end lost 0 bases, the J end lost 5 bases, and 18 bases lay between the germline ends. The CDR3 sequence is 16 residues long. This chain's CDR3 is CSARDHLGQGGDTQYF. CDR3 DNA: TGCAGTGCTAGAGATCATCTGGGGCAGGGAGGAGATACGCAGTATTTT.

The table lists this clonotype with a few counts. This rearrangement joins TRBV5-4 to TRBJ2-2, with D perhaps matching TRBD1 (6 bases). CDR1 SGHNT and CDR2 YYREEE come from the germline V gene (reference sequence). The CDR3 runs to 14 residues. The V end lost 2 bases, the J end lost 8 bases, and 13 bases lay between the germline ends. The CDR3 region has the DNA TGTGCCAGCAGCTTCGGCGACAGGCTGGGGGAGCTGTTTTTT. The encoded protein is CASSFGDRLGELFF.

This clonotype has a handful of counts. The chain employs TRBV5-1 and TRBJ2-3, with D possibly matching TRBD2 (5 bases). The germline V gene has CDR1 SGHRS and CDR2 YFSETQ. The V end lost 4 bases, the J end lost 4 bases, and 7 bases lay between the germline ends. CDR3 length equals 12 residues. The CDR3 sequence: CASSTEADTQYF. Written as DNA, the CDR3 is TGCGCCAGCAGCACGGAGGCAGATACGCAGTATTTT.

The chain couples TRBV6-2 or TRBV6-3 to TRBJ1-1; TRBD1 is a possible D gene (5 bases). This CDR3 spans 14 amino acids. Per the germline V gene, CDR1 is MNHEY and CDR2 is SVGEGT. Trimming removed 6 bases from V and 1 base from J, with 12 bases in between. CDR3 sequence reads: CASRQQASNTEAFF. CDR3 nucleotides: TGTGCCAGCAGACAACAGGCTTCGAACACTGAAGCTTTCTTT.